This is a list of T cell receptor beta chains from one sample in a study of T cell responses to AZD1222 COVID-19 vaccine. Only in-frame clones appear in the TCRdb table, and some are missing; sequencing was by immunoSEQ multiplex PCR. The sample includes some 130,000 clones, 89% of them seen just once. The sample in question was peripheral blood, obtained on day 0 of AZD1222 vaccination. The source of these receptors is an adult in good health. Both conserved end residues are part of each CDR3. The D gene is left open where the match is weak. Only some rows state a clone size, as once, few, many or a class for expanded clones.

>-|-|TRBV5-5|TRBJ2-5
TGTGCCAGCAGCTTACCGGGACGAGAGACCCAGTACTTC
CASSLPGRETQYF
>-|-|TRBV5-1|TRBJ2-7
TGCGCCAGCAGCAAGGACGGGAGACTTGTATACGAGCAGTACTTC
CASSKDGRLVYEQYF
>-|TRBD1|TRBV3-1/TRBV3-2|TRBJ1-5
TGTGCCAGCAGCGACAGGGCCAGCAATCAGCCCCAGCATTTT
CASSDRASNQPQHF
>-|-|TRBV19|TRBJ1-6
TGTGCCAGTACCTCATGGGGCCAGGGATATAATTCACCCCTCCACTTT
CASTSWGQGYNSPLHF
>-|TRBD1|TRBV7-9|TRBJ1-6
TGTGCCAGCAGCCGGGGACAGGGACAAAGCTCCTATAATTCACCCCTCCACTTT
CASSRGQGQSSYNSPLHF
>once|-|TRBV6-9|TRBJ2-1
TGTGCCAGCACGCGGGAAAGGAGGGGTAATGAGCAGTTCTTC
CASTRERRGNEQFF
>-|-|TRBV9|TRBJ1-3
TGTGCCAGCAGCGTTGCGTTTTCTGGAAACACCATATATTTT
CASSVAFSGNTIYF
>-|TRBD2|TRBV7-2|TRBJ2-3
TGTGCCAGCAGCTTAGGGCTAGCGGGGGGCACGGAAACAGATACGCAGTATTTT
CASSLGLAGGTETDTQYF
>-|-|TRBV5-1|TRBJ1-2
TGCGCCAGCAGCCCGGTCGGGGCAGGGACGAATGGCTACACCTTC
CASSPVGAGTNGYTF
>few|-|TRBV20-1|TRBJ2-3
TGCAGTGCTAGTAACCTGGATACGCAGTATTTT
CSASNLDTQYF
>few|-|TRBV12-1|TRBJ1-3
TGTGCCAGCAGCCAATCACAGGGCCGTGGAAACACCATATATTTT
CASSQSQGRGNTIYF
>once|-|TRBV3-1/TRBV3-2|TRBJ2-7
TGTGCCAGCAGCCAAGAGCTTGCGGGGACAAACGAGCAGTACTTC
CASSQELAGTNEQYF
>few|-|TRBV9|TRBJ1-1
TGTGCCAGCAGCCCACCGACAGGATACACTGAAGCTTTCTTT
CASSPPTGYTEAFF
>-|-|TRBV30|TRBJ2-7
TGTGCCTGGAGCCCTGACAGTTACGAGCAGTACTTC
CAWSPDSYEQYF
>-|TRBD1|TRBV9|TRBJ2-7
TGTGCCAGCAGCGTAGCCGGGACAGGGGCCTACGAGCAGTACTTC
CASSVAGTGAYEQYF
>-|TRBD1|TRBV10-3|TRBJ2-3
TGTGCCATCGGGACAGCCATGGGCACAGATACGCAGTATTTT
CAIGTAMGTDTQYF
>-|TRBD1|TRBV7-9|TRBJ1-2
TGTGCCAGCAGCTTATCCACAGGGGAGATGCGCTATGGCTACACCTTC
CASSLSTGEMRYGYTF
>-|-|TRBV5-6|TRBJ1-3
TGTGCCAGCAGCCGCACATTAAGCTCTGGAAACACCATATATTTT
CASSRTLSSGNTIYF
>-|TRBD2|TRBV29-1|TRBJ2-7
TGCAGCGTGCGACTAGCGGGTGCCTACGAGCAGTACTTC
CSVRLAGAYEQYF
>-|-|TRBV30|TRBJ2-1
TGTGCCTGGCGGGAGCCGAAATACAATGAGCAGTTCTTC
CAWREPKYNEQFF
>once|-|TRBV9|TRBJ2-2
TGTGCCAGCAGCGTAAATGCCAGGGCGAACACCGGGGAGCTGTTTTTT
CASSVNARANTGELFF
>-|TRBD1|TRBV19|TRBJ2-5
TGTGCCACCCGGACAGGGGGCTTGGAGACCCAGTACTTC
CATRTGGLETQYF
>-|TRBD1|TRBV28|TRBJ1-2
TGTGCCAGCAGTTTTAATAGGGGGCTTTTCTACACCTTC
CASSFNRGLFYTF
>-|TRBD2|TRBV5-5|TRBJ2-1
TGTGCCAGCAGCTTGGCATCTAGCGGGGGGAGAGTGCAGTTCTTC
CASSLASSGGRVQFF
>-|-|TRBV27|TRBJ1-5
TGTGCCAGCAGTTGGCGCCCCGACCAGCCCCAGCATTTT
CASSWRPDQPQHF
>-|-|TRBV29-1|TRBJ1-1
TGCAGCGTTGATTTAGGGTCCGGGGGAGCTTTCTTT
CSVDLGSGGAFF
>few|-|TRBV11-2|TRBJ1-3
TGTGCCAGCAGCTCTGGGACAAATGGAAACACCATATATTTT
CASSSGTNGNTIYF
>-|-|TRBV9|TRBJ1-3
TGTGCCAGCAGCGGTCCTTTACCCGGAAACACCATATATTTT
CASSGPLPGNTIYF
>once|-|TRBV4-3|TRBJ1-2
TGCGCCAGCAGCCAAAATGTGGCACGGGGCTACACCTTC
CASSQNVARGYTF
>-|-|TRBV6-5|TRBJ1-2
TGTGCCAGCCAAGGTGGGGTGGCAGGGGTTTATGGCTACACCTTC
CASQGGVAGVYGYTF
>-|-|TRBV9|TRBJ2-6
TGTGCCAGCAGCGTAGACTGGGGGCGGGCCAACGTCCTGACTTTC
CASSVDWGRANVLTF
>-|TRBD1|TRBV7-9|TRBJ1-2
TGTGCCAGCAGCTTGGAGGGGGCGCGTGGCTACACCTTC
CASSLEGARGYTF
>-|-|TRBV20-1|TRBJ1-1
TGCAGTGCTAGTCCCCACTACCGGGACAACACTGAAGCTTTCTTT
CSASPHYRDNTEAFF
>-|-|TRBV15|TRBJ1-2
TGTGCCACCAGCAGTCCTATAGGGAGGGGACATAACTATGGCTACACCTTC
CATSSPIGRGHNYGYTF
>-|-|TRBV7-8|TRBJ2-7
TGTGCCAGCAGCAAGAGGAGCAGGACACGAATCGACGAGCAGTACTTC
CASSKRSRTRIDEQYF
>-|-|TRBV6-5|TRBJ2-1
TGTGCCAGCAGTTACTCGTTCAGTCGCAATGAGCAGTTCTTC
CASSYSFSRNEQFF
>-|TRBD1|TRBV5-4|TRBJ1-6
TGTGCCAGCAGCTTAATAGGACAGGGGGGTTCACCCCTCCACTTT
CASSLIGQGGSPLHF
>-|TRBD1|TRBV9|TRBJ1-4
TGTGCCAGCAGCGGCGAGGGACAGGGGACGCGTGAACTGTTTTTT
CASSGEGQGTRELFF
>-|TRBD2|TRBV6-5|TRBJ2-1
TGTGCCAGCAGTCCTGGGACTAGCGGAAACAATGAGCAGTTCTTC
CASSPGTSGNNEQFF
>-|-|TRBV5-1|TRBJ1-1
TGCGCCAGCAGCGGGGAGGGCTACACTGAAGCTTTCTTT
CASSGEGYTEAFF
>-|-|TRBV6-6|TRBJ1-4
TGTGCCAGCAGTCCCGCTAGGGCAGGCCGCTCAACTAATGAAAAACTGTTTTTT
CASSPARAGRSTNEKLFF
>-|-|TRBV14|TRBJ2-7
TGTGCCAGCAGCGGGGTTATCTCCTACGAGCAGTACTTC
CASSGVISYEQYF
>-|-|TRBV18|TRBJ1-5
TGTGCCAGCTCCCCCGGGCAGGGCGGTCAGCCCCAGCATTTT
CASSPGQGGQPQHF
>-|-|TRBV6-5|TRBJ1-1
TGTGCCAGCAGTTACTCTCTGGTATGGAACGGTGAAGCTTTCTTT
CASSYSLVWNGEAFF
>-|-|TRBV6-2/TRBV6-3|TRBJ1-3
TGTGCCAGCAGTTACGGGGCGAGCGGAAACACCATATATTTT
CASSYGASGNTIYF
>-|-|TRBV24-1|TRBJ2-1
TGTGCCACCCAGAGCCGACAGTCAAGCTCCTACAATGAGCAGTTCTTC
CATQSRQSSSYNEQFF
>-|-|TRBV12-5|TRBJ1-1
TGTGCTAGTCAGACAGTCTCCGAAGCTTTCTTT
CASQTVSEAFF
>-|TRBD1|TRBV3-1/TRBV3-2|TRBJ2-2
TGTGCCAGCAGCCCTCAAGGCGCGGGACAGGGGTTCACCGGGGAGCTGTTTTTT
CASSPQGAGQGFTGELFF
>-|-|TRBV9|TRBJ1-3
TGTGCCAGCAGCGTAGCGGTAGGGCATAACTCTGGAAACACCATATATTTT
CASSVAVGHNSGNTIYF
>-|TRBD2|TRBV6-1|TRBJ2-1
TGTGCCAGCAGTGACCGGGGGGACTACAGAAAAAATGAGCAGTTCTTC
CASSDRGDYRKNEQFF
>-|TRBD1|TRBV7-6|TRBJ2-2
TGTGCCAGCAGCCCGGACAGGGGAAACACCGGGGAGCTGTTTTTT
CASSPDRGNTGELFF
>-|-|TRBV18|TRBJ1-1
TGTGCCAGCTCTCTTCAGAACACTGAAGCTTTCTTT
CASSLQNTEAFF
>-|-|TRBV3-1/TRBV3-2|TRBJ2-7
TGTGCCAGCAGCCCGCCTTCGGGACCCTACGAGCAGTACTTC
CASSPPSGPYEQYF
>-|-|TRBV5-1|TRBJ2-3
TGCGCCAGCAGCTCAGACCCAGGGGCCCCAGATACGCAGTATTTT
CASSSDPGAPDTQYF
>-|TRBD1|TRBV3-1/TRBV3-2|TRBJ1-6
TGTGCCAGCAGCTCTCGGACAGGGGCGTATAATTCACCCCTCCACTTT
CASSSRTGAYNSPLHF
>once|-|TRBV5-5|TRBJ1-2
TGTGCCAGCAGCTTGTCCGTTGGCTACACCTTC
CASSLSVGYTF
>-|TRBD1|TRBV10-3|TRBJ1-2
TGTGCCATCAGTGAGGACAACAGGGGGCCCCTTCCCGGCTACACCTTC
CAISEDNRGPLPGYTF
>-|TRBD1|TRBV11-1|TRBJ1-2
TGTGCCAGCAGCCAAAGGGACAGCTATGGCTACACCTTC
CASSQRDSYGYTF
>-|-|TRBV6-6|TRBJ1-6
TGTGCCAGCAGTTACGAGGGGTTAGGTAATTCACCCCTCCACTTT
CASSYEGLGNSPLHF